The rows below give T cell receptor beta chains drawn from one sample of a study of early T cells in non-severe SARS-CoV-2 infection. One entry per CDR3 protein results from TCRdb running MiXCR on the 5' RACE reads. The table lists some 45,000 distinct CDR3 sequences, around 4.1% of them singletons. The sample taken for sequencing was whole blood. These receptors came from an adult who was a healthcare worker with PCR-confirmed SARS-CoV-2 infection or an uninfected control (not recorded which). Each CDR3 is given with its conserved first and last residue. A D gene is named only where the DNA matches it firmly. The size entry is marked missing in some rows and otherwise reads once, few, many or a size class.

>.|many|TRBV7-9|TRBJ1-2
CASSLGGDGYTF
TGTGCCAGCAGCTTAGGAGGAGATGGCTACACCTTC
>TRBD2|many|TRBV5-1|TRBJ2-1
CASSIGTSGRINEQFF
TGCGCCAGCAGCATAGGGACTAGCGGGAGGATCAATGAGCAGTTCTTC
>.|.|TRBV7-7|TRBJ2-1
CASSLNGSRDNEQFF
TGTGCTAGCAGCTTAAACGGGAGTAGGGACAATGAGCAGTTCTTC
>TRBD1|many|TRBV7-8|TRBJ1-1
CASSFAQGAWNTEAFF
TGTGCCAGCAGCTTCGCACAGGGGGCCTGGAACACTGAAGCTTTCTTT
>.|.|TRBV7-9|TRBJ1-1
CASTPPMNTEAFF
TGTGCCAGCACCCCCCCAATGAACACTGAAGCTTTCTTT
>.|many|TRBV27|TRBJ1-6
CASKRDGNNSPLHF
TGTGCCAGCAAAAGGGACGGAAATAATTCACCCCTCCACTTT
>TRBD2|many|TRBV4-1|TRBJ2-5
CASSQVPSGETQYF
TGCGCCAGCAGCCAAGTACCTAGCGGAGAGACCCAGTACTTC
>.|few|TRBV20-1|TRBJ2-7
CSAGQYYEQYF
TGCAGTGCTGGACAGTACTACGAGCAGTACTTC
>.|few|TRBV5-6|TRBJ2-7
CASSPRGTVISSYEQYF
TGTGCCAGCAGCCCCCGGGGGACTGTTATAAGCTCCTACGAGCAGTACTTC
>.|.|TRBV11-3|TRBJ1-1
CASSGDLGSEAFF
TGTGCCAGCAGCGGGGATTTAGGCAGTGAAGCTTTCTTT
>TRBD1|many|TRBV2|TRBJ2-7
CASSGPPRQGRINEQYF
TGTGCCAGCAGTGGTCCCCCCCGACAGGGGAGAATAAACGAGCAGTACTTC
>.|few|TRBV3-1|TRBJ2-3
CASSQEASGKDTQYF
TGTGCCAGCAGCCAAGAAGCGAGCGGCAAGGATACGCAGTATTTT
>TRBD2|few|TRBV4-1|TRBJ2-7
CASSQESGRVYEQYF
TGCGCCAGCAGCCAAGAAAGCGGGAGGGTGTACGAGCAGTACTTC
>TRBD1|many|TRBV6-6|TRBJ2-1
CASITGTGAIGQFF
TGTGCCAGCATTACCGGGACAGGGGCCATCGGGCAGTTCTTC
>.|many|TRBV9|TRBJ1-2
CASSPPVGRRYGYTF
TGTGCCAGCAGCCCACCTGTAGGTAGGAGGTATGGCTACACCTTC
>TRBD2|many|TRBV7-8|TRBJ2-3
CASSPQKGGAGTGSTQYF
TGTGCCAGCAGCCCCCAAAAGGGAGGGGCAGGGACGGGATCTACGCAGTATTTT
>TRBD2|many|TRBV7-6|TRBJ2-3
CASSVKAGSTDTQYF
TGTGCCAGCAGCGTAAAAGCGGGGAGCACAGATACGCAGTATTTT